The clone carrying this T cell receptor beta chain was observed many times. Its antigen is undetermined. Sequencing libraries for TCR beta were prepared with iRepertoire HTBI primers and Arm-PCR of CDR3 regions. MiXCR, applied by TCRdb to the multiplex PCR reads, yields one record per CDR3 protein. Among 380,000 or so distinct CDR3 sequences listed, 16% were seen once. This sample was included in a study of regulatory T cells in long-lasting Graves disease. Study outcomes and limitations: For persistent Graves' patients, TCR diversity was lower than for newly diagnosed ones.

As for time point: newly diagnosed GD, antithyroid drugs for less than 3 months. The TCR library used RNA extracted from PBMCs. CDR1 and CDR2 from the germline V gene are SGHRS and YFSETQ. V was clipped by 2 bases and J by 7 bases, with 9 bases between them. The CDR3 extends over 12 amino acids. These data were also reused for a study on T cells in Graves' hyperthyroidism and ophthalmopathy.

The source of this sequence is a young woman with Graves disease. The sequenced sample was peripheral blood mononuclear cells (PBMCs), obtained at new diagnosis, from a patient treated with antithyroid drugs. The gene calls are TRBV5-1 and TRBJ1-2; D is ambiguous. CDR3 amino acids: CASSFEGFGYTF. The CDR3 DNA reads TGCGCCAGCAGCTTTGAGGGTTTTGGCTACACCTTC. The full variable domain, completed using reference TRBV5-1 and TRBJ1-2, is KAGVTQTPRYLIKTRGQQVTLSCSPISGHRSVSWYQQTPGQGLQFLFEYFSETQRNKGNFPGRFSGRQFSNSRSEMNVSTLELGDSALYLCASSFEGFGYTFGSGTRLTVV.